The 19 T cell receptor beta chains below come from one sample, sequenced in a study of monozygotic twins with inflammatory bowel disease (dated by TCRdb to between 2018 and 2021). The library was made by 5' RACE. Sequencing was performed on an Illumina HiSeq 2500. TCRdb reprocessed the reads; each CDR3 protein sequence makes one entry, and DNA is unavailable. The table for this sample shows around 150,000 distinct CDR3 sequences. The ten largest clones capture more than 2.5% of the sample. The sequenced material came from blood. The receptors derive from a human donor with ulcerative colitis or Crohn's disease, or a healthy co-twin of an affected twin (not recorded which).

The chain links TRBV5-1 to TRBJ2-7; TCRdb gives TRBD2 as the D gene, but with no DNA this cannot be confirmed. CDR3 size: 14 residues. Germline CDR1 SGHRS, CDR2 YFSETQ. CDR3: CASSFNGPSYEQYF.

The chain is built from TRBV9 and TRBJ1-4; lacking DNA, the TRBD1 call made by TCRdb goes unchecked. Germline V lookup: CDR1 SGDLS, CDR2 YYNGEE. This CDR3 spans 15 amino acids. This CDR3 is CASSVEGRFNEKLFF.

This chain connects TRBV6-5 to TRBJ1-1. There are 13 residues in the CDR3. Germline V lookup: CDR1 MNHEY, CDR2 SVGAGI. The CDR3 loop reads CASSYGVWTEAFF.

The CDR3: CASSQGTSGYNEQFF. The chain links TRBV4-3 to TRBJ2-1; TCRdb selects TRBD2, and the lack of DNA leaves this call unchecked. The CDR3 runs to 15 residues. Looked up from germline, CDR1 is LGHNA and CDR2 is YSLEER.

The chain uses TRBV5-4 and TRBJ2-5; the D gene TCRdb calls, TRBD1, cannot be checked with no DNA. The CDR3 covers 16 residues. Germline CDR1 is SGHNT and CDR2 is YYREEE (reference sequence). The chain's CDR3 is CASRWDIAGAGETQYF.

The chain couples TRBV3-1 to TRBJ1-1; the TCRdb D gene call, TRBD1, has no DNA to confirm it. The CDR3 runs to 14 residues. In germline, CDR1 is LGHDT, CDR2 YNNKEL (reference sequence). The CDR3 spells CASSQGQGAGEAFF.

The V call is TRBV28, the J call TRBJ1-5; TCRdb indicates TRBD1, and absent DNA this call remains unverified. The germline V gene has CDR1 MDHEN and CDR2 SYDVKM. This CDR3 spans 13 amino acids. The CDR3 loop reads CASKDRGWQPQHF.

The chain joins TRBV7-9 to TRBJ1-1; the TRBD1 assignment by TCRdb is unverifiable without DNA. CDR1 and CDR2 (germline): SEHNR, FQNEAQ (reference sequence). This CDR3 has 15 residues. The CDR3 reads CASSFATGGNTEAFF.

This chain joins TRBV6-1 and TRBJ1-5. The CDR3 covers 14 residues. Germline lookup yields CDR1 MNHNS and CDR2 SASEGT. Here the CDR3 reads CASSDNWSNQPQHF.

The CDR3 region is CASSLGLAGAYEQYF. The rearrangement links TRBV5-1 to TRBJ2-7; TCRdb proposes TRBD2, but this gene call is untestable without DNA. CDR3 length: 15 residues. Germline CDR1 reads SGHRS; CDR2 reads YFSETQ.

CDR3 protein: CASSLGTAQETQYF. J is TRBJ2-5 and V is TRBV7-2. From germline, CDR1 is SGHTA and CDR2 FQGNSA. This CDR3 spans 14 amino acids.

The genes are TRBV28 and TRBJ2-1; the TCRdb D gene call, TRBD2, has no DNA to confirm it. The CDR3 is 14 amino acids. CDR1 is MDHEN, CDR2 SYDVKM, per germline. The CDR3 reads CASSPGLAGSEQFF.

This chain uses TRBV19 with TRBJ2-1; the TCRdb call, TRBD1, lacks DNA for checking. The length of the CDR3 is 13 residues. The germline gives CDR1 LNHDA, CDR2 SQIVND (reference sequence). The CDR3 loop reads CASSSGTNNEQFF.

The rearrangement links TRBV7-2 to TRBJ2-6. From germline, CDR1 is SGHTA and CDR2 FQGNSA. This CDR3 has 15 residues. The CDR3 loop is CASSRTRSEANVLTF. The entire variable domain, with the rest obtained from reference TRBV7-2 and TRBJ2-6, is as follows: GAGVSQSPSNKVTEKGKDVELRCDPISGHTALYWYRQSLGQGLEFLIYFQGNSAPDKSGLPSDRFSAERTGGSVSTLTIQRTQQEDSAVYLCASSRTRSEANVLTFGAGSRLTVL.

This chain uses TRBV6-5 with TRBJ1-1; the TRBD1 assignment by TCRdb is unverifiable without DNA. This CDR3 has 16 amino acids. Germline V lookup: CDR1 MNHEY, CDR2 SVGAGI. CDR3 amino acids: CASSYSLFRGVTEAFF.

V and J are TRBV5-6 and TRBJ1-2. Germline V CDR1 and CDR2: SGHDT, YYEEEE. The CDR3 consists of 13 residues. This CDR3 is CASSLVTAQGYTF.

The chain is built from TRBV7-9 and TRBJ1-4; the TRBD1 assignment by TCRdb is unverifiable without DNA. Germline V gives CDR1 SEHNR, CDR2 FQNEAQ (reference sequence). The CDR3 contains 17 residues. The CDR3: CASSLGSTDKGPEKLFF.

Here the CDR3 reads CAWSSGRALNEQFF. This chain uses TRBV30 with TRBJ2-1; TCRdb picks TRBD2, but there is no DNA to check that call. The CDR3 covers 14 residues. CDR1 is GTSNPN, CDR2 SVGIG, per germline (reference sequence).

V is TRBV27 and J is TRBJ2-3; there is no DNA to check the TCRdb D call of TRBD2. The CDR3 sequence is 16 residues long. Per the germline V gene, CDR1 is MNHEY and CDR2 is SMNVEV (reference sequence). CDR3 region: CASSLSEAGGPDTQYF.